These T cell receptor beta chains were read from a single sample in a study of cytomegalovirus exposure and HLA in healthy donors. The assay was immunoSEQ multiplex PCR, and TCRdb's table has in-frame clones only and misses some. The data show over 65,000 clones, around two thirds seen once. Specimen: PBMCs. The receptors come from a woman in her forties or fifties in good health and CMV-seropositive. CDR3s include the opening cysteine and the closing phenylalanine or tryptophan. A D gene is named only where the DNA matches it firmly. Rows may omit the clone size; those that give it use once, few, many or a size class.

-,TRBJ1-3,TRBV7-3,-,TGTGCCAGCAGCCTTACTGGGGGCGGAAACACCATATATTTT,CASSLTGGGNTIYF
-,TRBJ2-3,TRBV6-6,-,TGTGCCAGCAGTTACTCGAGAGGCACAGATACGCAGTATTTT,CASSYSRGTDTQYF
-,TRBJ1-2,TRBV7-9,-,TGTGCCAGCAGCTCCAGGGACTCCAGGCACCGCTACACCTTC,CASSSRDSRHRYTF
-,TRBJ2-3,TRBV7-3,TRBD2,TGTGCCAGCAGCTTTACCGGGGGGAGCACAGATACGCAGTATTTT,CASSFTGGSTDTQYF
-,TRBJ2-1,TRBV6-1,TRBD1,TGTGCCAGCAGTGACAGACCAGGACAGGGGAGGAATGAGCAGTTCTTC,CASSDRPGQGRNEQFF
-,TRBJ2-7,TRBV4-1,-,TGCGCCAGCAGCCAAGGATCAGGGATCCCCTACGAGCAGTACTTC,CASSQGSGIPYEQYF
-,TRBJ2-7,TRBV5-1,-,TGCGCCAGCAGCCCCGGGACTTACGAGCAGTACTTC,CASSPGTYEQYF
-,TRBJ2-3,TRBV7-3,-,TGTGCCAGCAGCCCGCGGAGGGCCCGCACAGATACGCAGTATTTT,CASSPRRARTDTQYF
-,TRBJ1-4,TRBV18,-,TGTGCCAGCTCACCTAGAAGGAGGACAGATGAAAAACTGTTTTTT,CASSPRRRTDEKLFF
-,TRBJ1-6,TRBV5-6,-,TGCGCCAGCAGCTTGAGGAGTTCACCCCTCCACTTT,CASSLRSSPLHF
-,TRBJ1-2,TRBV9,-,TGTGCCAGCAGCGTAGAACCGAGGGATTATGGTGGCTACACCTTC,CASSVEPRDYGGYTF
-,TRBJ1-6,TRBV7-7,-,TGTGCCAGCAGCTTAGGAGGGAATTCGCCCCTCCACTTT,CASSLGGNSPLHF
once,TRBJ2-7,TRBV5-1,TRBD1,TGCGCCAGCAGCTTGAAGGGCCTGGGACAGGGGTCGCGGGACGAGCAGTACTTC,CASSLKGLGQGSRDEQYF
-,TRBJ2-2,TRBV27,TRBD1,TGTGCCAGCAGTTTATATCGTGCAAGGACAGGGGGCCGAACCGGGGAGCTGTTTTTT,CASSLYRARTGGRTGELFF
-,TRBJ2-1,TRBV5-1,-,TGCGCCAGCAGCTCGAGTCCAGGGGATGAGCAGTTCTTC,CASSSSPGDEQFF
-,TRBJ2-1,TRBV12-5,-,TGTGCTAGTGGTCTGGGACAACCGAAATACAATGAGCAGTTCTTC,CASGLGQPKYNEQFF
-,TRBJ1-2,TRBV19,-,TGTGCCAGTAGTAACGGCGGATATTATGGCTACACCTTC,CASSNGGYYGYTF
-,TRBJ1-5,TRBV19,-,TGTGCCAGTAGTCTACAGGGATCGCATCAGCCCCAGCATTTT,CASSLQGSHQPQHF
-,TRBJ1-2,TRBV7-9,-,TGTGCCAGCAGCTCCGACCCGGGACAAATTTATGGCTACACCTTC,CASSSDPGQIYGYTF
-,TRBJ1-2,TRBV2,-,TGTGCCAGCACCCTGACAGGTCCATATGGCTACACCTTC,CASTLTGPYGYTF
-,TRBJ2-3,TRBV28,-,TGTGCCAGCAGTCCCGGGGGTGACACAGATACGCAGTATTTT,CASSPGGDTDTQYF
-,TRBJ1-5,TRBV7-9,TRBD1,TGTGCCAGCAGCCCAGGACAGGGGGCGATGAATCAGCCCCAGCATTTT,CASSPGQGAMNQPQHF
-,TRBJ1-2,TRBV11-2,-,TGTGCCAGCAGCGCCAGATCCCAGGGGCCGGGCTACACCTTC,CASSARSQGPGYTF
-,TRBJ1-4,TRBV27,-,TGTGCCAGCAGTTTATCGACGTCGCGTGAAGGAGATAATGAAAAACTGTTTTTT,CASSLSTSREGDNEKLFF
few,TRBJ1-3,TRBV5-1,TRBD1,TGCGCCAGCAGCTTCGGACAGGGAATGGGAAACACCATATATTTT,CASSFGQGMGNTIYF
-,TRBJ1-1,TRBV27,-,TGTGCCAGCAGTTTAGGGGGCAGATGGACTGAAGCTTTCTTT,CASSLGGRWTEAFF
few,TRBJ1-5,TRBV29-1,TRBD1,TGCAGCGTTAGGGGACAGGGGAGGAATCAGCCCCAGCATTTT,CSVRGQGRNQPQHF
-,TRBJ1-5,TRBV27,-,TGTGCCAGCAGTCCGGATCAGGGGTGGAATCAGCCCCAGCATTTT,CASSPDQGWNQPQHF
-,TRBJ1-1,TRBV11-2,TRBD1,TGTGCCAGCAGCTTAGATGGAGGGACAGAGAACACTGAAGCTTTCTTT,CASSLDGGTENTEAFF
-,TRBJ2-3,TRBV4-2,TRBD2,TGTGCCAGCAGCCGCACCACTAGCGCGGGGGATACGCAGTATTTT,CASSRTTSAGDTQYF
few,TRBJ1-4,TRBV9,-,TGTGCCAGCAGCGTATATGGAGGGACTAATGAAAAACTGTTTTTT,CASSVYGGTNEKLFF
-,TRBJ1-2,TRBV11-2,-,TGTGCCAGCAGCTTCCGCGATATTGTCGGCTACACCTTC,CASSFRDIVGYTF
few,TRBJ2-1,TRBV10-2,TRBD1,TGCGCCAGCAGTCCGGGACAGGGTTCCTACAATGAGCAGTTCTTC,CASSPGQGSYNEQFF
-,TRBJ1-1,TRBV6-1,TRBD1,TGTGCCAGCAGTCACCGGGACAGGGAAGTCACTGAAGCTTTCTTT,CASSHRDREVTEAFF
few,TRBJ2-3,TRBV10-3,-,TGTGCCATCAGTGACCCAGGAGGCCGGGACACAGATACGCAGTATTTT,CAISDPGGRDTDTQYF
-,TRBJ2-1,TRBV5-4,TRBD1,TGTGCCAGCAGCTACGGGACAGGGGTATACAATGAGCAGTTCTTC,CASSYGTGVYNEQFF
once,TRBJ2-1,TRBV10-3,TRBD2,TGTGCCATCAGTGAGTCGACTAGCGGGGGGATTGAGCAGTTCTTC,CAISESTSGGIEQFF
few,TRBJ2-5,TRBV5-1,-,TGCGCCACAAGACAGGCCATCCAAGAGACCCAGTACTTC,CATRQAIQETQYF
-,TRBJ2-1,TRBV19,TRBD2,TGTGCCAGTAGTAAGGGACTAGCATACAATGAGCAGTTCTTC,CASSKGLAYNEQFF
-,TRBJ2-3,TRBV11-3,TRBD2,TGTGCCAGCAGCTTAACTAGCGGGGGCACAGATACGCAGTATTTT,CASSLTSGGTDTQYF
once,TRBJ1-5,TRBV9,-,TGTGCCACCAATAATCAGCCCCAGCATTTT,CATNNQPQHF
-,TRBJ2-1,TRBV6-4,-,TGTGCCAGCAGTGACAGGGGGGAGGGGAATGAGCAGTTCTTC,CASSDRGEGNEQFF
few,TRBJ2-5,TRBV9,-,TGTGCCAGCAGCGTAGCGCAGGGTCAAGAGACCCAGTACTTC,CASSVAQGQETQYF
-,TRBJ2-1,TRBV11-2,-,TGTGCCAGCAGCTTAGAAATACCGGCGGGCTCCTACAATGAGCAGTTCTTC,CASSLEIPAGSYNEQFF
-,TRBJ1-2,TRBV28,TRBD1,TGTGCCAGCAGTCCGCCGGGACAGGGGAACTATGGCTACACCTTC,CASSPPGQGNYGYTF
-,TRBJ2-3,TRBV28,TRBD2,TGTGCCAGCAGTCAGGGCGGGGGGAGGAAAGATACGCAGTATTTT,CASSQGGGRKDTQYF
few,TRBJ1-3,TRBV6-1,-,TGTGCCAGCAGTGACCGGGGGGGAAACACCATATATTTT,CASSDRGGNTIYF
-,TRBJ2-3,TRBV6-4,TRBD2,TGTGCCAGCAGCATTAGCGGGGAGGAGGATACGCAGTATTTT,CASSISGEEDTQYF
few,TRBJ2-7,TRBV6-1,TRBD1,TGTGCCAGCAGCGGGACAGTAGGCGAGCAGTACTTC,CASSGTVGEQYF
-,TRBJ2-5,TRBV28,TRBD1,TGTGCCAGCAGTTCCCAGGGGACAGGGGGAGAGACCCAGTACTTC,CASSSQGTGGETQYF
-,TRBJ2-6,TRBV18,-,TGTGCCAGCTCACCGACAGTACCCTCTGGGGCCAACGTCCTGACTTTC,CASSPTVPSGANVLTF